This T cell receptor (beta chain) was retrieved from a study of PD-1 blockade in mismatch repair-deficient tumors. Study details: All were previously treated, progressing patients with eleven to twelve mismatch repair-deficient cancer types. Study-wide findings and caveats: Tumor-resident clones, often undetectable pretreatment in blood, expanded then contracted after pembrolizumab.

This clone was seen a single time. Its matching antigen is unknown. The repertoire was sequenced with immunoSEQ multiplex PCR; TCRdb's copy has only in-frame clones and lacks some. This sample has 30,000 to 45,000 clones, with approximately 84% found just once. CDR1 and CDR2 (germline): LNHNV, YYDKDF (reference sequence). Trimming took 0 bases from V and 6 from J; bases not matched to a gene: 4. The length of the CDR3 is 15 residues. PCR or immunohistochemistry showed mismatch repair deficiency in every enrolled patient. This receptor was obtained from an adult with mismatch repair-deficient cancer. The J gene is TRBJ2-1, the V gene TRBV15; 8 bases match TRBD2. The sample was peripheral blood, taken about 80 weeks after starting pembrolizumab. The CDR3 spells CATSRDKLAGNEQFF. DNA of the CDR3: TGTGCCACCAGCAGAGATAAGCTAGCGGGCAATGAGCAGTTCTTC. The full variable domain, in which reference TRBV15 and TRBJ2-1 provide the parts outside the CDR3, is DAMVIQNPRYQVTQFGKPVTLSCSQTLNHNVMYWYQQKSSQAPKLLFHYYDKDFNNEADTPDNFQSRRPNTSFCFLDIRSPGLGDTAMYLCATSRDKLAGNEQFFGPGTRLTVL.